This T cell receptor (beta chain) appears in the sequencing data of a study of human T cells and chemical hapten exposure. Broader study findings: TCRs exceeding a frequency of 1 in 1000 stayed unchanged under DPC sensitization.

The time point was: patch test 1, 2 weeks after DPC sensitization. Specified treatment: therapeutic diphenylcyclopropenone sensitization with weekly scalp DPC. TCRdb ran MiXCR on the RACE reads and lists one entry per CDR3 protein. The sample records about 120,000 distinct CDR3 sequences, about 12% being singletons. This clonotype was detected a few times. Its antigen is unknown. This CDR3 spans 16 amino acids. With 4 bases clipped from V and 2 bases from J, the junction kept 8 bases outside the gene matches. Per germline, CDR1 SGHVS and CDR2 FQNEAQ. Sample: whole blood, taken in connection with sensitization to the hapten diphenylcyclopropenone (DPC). V gene TRBV7-8 combines with J gene TRBJ2-3, with TRBD1 identical over 8 bases. This clonotype was sampled from a woman between 45 and 60 years old with alopecia areata. Some clones in this sample may be carry-over from other donors' samples. CDR3 in amino acids: CASSWGTGTHTDTQYF. The CDR3 nucleotides are TGTGCCAGCAGCTGGGGGACAGGCACCCACACAGATACGCAGTATTTT.